This TCR beta chain stems from a study of blood T cell repertoires in COVID-19. Study details: Sources were T cells, B-cell-depleted T cells, or PBMCs; the material itself was cDNA or gDNA.

TCRdb's table, derived via immunoSEQ multiplex PCR, lists solely in-frame clones and lacks some. The sample includes about 400,000 clones, approximately 85% of them seen just once. The germline V gene has CDR1 SGHRS and CDR2 YFSETQ. The germline V and J ends were trimmed by 4 bases and 6 bases, with 9 bases remaining between them. The CDR3 sequence is 12 residues long. The participants were between about 18 and 90 years old and came from some 23 US areas. Allocation to cohorts depended on clinical history reported by the participants. Details on this clone: Other DNA sequences within the sample encode an identical CDR3.

The clonotype was recovered from a woman aged 40 to 55 with acute COVID-19. The rearrangement uses TRBV5-1 and TRBJ2-3; D not certain. The sequencing sample was made of PBMCs or T cells enriched from blood (not recorded which). CDR3 nucleotides: TGCGCCAGCAGCCTGGACGGGGATACGCAGTATTTT. It encodes CASSLDGDTQYF.